The 30 T cell receptor beta chains presented below share a single source sample, sequenced in a study of T-cell memory formation after mild COVID-19. TCRdb reanalysed the 5' RACE reads using MiXCR and keeps one entry per CDR3 protein. The sample records about 190,000 distinct CDR3 sequences, about a fifth being singletons. The sequencing sample was made of PBMCs or a T cell subset sorted from them (not recorded which). The source of these receptors is an adult woman who had mild COVID-19 (a few samples of this study predate the infection). Cell type and time point are not known.

The V and J genes are TRBV4-1 and TRBJ2-7; 9 bases fit TRBD2. V lost 4 bases to trimming and J lost 5 bases; unmatched junction nucleotides: 6. The CDR3 spans 14 residues. Per germline, CDR1 MGHRA and CDR2 YSYEKL. The CDR3 sequence is CASSRLADLNEQYF. CDR3 DNA: TGCGCCAGCAGCCGACTAGCGGACCTGAACGAGCAGTACTTC.

This clonotype was seen a handful of times. The V gene is TRBV15, the J gene TRBJ2-7, with 7 positions matching TRBD1. The CDR3 has 14 amino acids. Germline CDR1 is LNHNV and CDR2 is YYDKDF (reference sequence). V was clipped by 5 bases and J by 2 bases; unmatched bases: 6. The CDR3 here is CATSPRGQTYEQYF. CDR3 bases: TGTGCCACCAGCCCTAGGGGACAGACCTACGAGCAGTACTTC.

V and J are TRBV5-1 and TRBJ2-2; TRBD1 or TRBD2 may be the D gene (5 bases each). With 5 bases removed from V and 5 bases from J, the gap between germline ends came to 10 bases. Germline CDR1 reads SGHRS; CDR2 reads YFSETQ. The CDR3 is 13 residues long. As DNA, the CDR3 is TGCGCCAGCAGGACAGACTATACCGGGGAGCTGTTTTTT. Its protein is CASRTDYTGELFF. Looking up the rest from reference TRBV5-1 and TRBJ2-2 gives the full variable domain: KAGVTQTPRYLIKTRGQQVTLSCSPISGHRSVSWYQQTPGQGLQFLFEYFSETQRNKGNFPGRFSGRQFSNSRSEMNVSTLELGDSALYLCASRTDYTGELFFGEGSRLTVL.

V is TRBV27 and J is TRBJ2-5; D is unclear. The CDR3 runs to 15 residues. V dropped 0 bases and J dropped 2 bases, with 10 bases sitting between them. CDR1 and CDR2 from the germline V gene are MNHEY and SMNVEV (reference sequence). Written as DNA, the CDR3 is TGTGCCAGCAGTTTATCGCTAGGCTTTCAAGAGACCCAGTACTTC. This sequence encodes CASSLSLGFQETQYF.

This chain joins TRBV9 and TRBJ1-6; no reliable D call. The CDR3 runs to 13 residues. Germline V lookup: CDR1 SGDLS, CDR2 YYNGEE. Trimming took 0 bases from V and 6 from J, leaving 4 bases between them. In nucleotides, the CDR3 is TGTGCCAGCAGCGTAGAAGGTAATTCACCCCTCCACTTT. Translation gives CASSVEGNSPLHF.

This clonotype occurred a few times. Written as DNA, the CDR3 is TGTGCCAGCAGCTTGGAGAGTGTATCACCCCTCCACTTT. This translates into CASSLESVSPLHF. This chain uses TRBV5-4 with TRBJ1-6, with unresolved D. The V gene's germline CDR1 is SGHNT and CDR2 YYREEE (reference sequence). This CDR3 comprises 13 residues. V gave up 0 bases and J gave up 10 bases, with 8 bases separating them.

This clonotype has only a few counts. The V call is TRBV7-9, the J call TRBJ1-5; TRBD1 matches at 11 bases. V shed 5 bases and J 3 bases; nucleotides not matched to a gene: 6. Per germline, CDR1 SEHNR and CDR2 FQNEAQ (reference sequence). The CDR3 is 16 residues long. CDR3 sequence: CASSEGQGVDNQPQHF. DNA for the CDR3: TGTGCCAGCAGCGAGGGACAGGGGGTCGACAATCAGCCCCAGCATTTT.

The gene calls are TRBV24-1 and TRBJ1-1, with D tentatively TRBD1 (5 bases). The CDR3 spans 13 residues. Trimming removed 4 bases from V and 7 bases from J, with 12 bases in between. Germline values: CDR1 KGHDR, CDR2 SFDVKD. Here the CDR3 reads CATSDRDGNEAFF. The DNA of the CDR3 is TGTGCCACCAGTGACCGGGACGGAAATGAAGCTTTCTTT.

The J gene is TRBJ2-3, the V gene TRBV7-9; TRBD1 matches at 7 bases. The CDR3 covers 17 residues. The J segment lost 1 base and the V segment lost 4 bases, leaving 11 bases of the junction unmatched. The germline gives CDR1 SEHNR, CDR2 FQNEAQ (reference sequence). The CDR3 nucleotides are TGTGCCAGCAGCTCGATACAGGGGACAATTCGCACAGATACGCAGTATTTT. Translated: CASSSIQGTIRTDTQYF.

The chain employs TRBV6-2 or TRBV6-3 and TRBJ2-1, with D unresolved. The CDR3 spans 15 residues. Trimming shortened V by 6 bases and J by 6 bases, and 18 bases separated the two germline ends. The germline V gene has CDR1 MNHEY and CDR2 SVGEGT. CDR3 coding DNA: TGTGCCAGCAGCTACCGAGCCCCGAGAGGCAATGAGCAGTTCTTC. Translated: CASSYRAPRGNEQFF.

The chain recombines TRBV15 with TRBJ2-3; no reliable D call. Germline lookup yields CDR1 LNHNV and CDR2 YYDKDF (reference sequence). The CDR3 extends over 13 amino acids. V gave up 0 bases and J gave up 5 bases, with 6 bases separating them. CDR3 nucleotides: TGTGCCACCAGCAGAGAGGCCAAAGATACGCAGTATTTT. Its translation: CATSREAKDTQYF.

The chain joins TRBV5-4 to TRBJ2-3, with TRBD2 identical over 11 bases. Germline CDR1 SGHNT, CDR2 YYREEE (reference sequence). The CDR3 is made up of 19 amino acids. Trimming at V came to 4 bases and at J to 1 base, leaving 14 bases not matched to a gene. The CDR3 protein is CASSLGLAVRPLRTDTQYF. The CDR3 coding sequence is TGTGCCAGCAGCCTGGGACTAGCGGTCCGACCACTTCGCACAGATACGCAGTATTTT.

This clonotype was counted between two and nine times. The rearrangement links TRBV10-3 to TRBJ2-2; D ambiguous. The CDR3 sequence is 13 residues long. Germline V gene data show CDR1 as ENHRY and CDR2 as SYGVKD. V was pared by 5 bases and J by 5 bases, with 9 bases between. Here the CDR3 DNA reads TGTGCCATCAGTATGGACGCAACCGGGGAGCTGTTTTTT. Its protein is CAISMDATGELFF.

J is TRBJ2-1 and V is TRBV7-9; 13 bases map to TRBD2. CDR3 length: 15 residues. V shed 4 bases and J 5 bases; nucleotides not matched to a gene: 2. The germline V gene has CDR1 SEHNR and CDR2 FQNEAQ (reference sequence). The chain's CDR3 is CASSSLAGGDNEQFF. DNA for the CDR3: TGTGCCAGCAGCTCACTAGCGGGAGGGGACAATGAGCAGTTCTTC.

The chain couples TRBV12-3 or TRBV12-4 to TRBJ1-5; the D gene is possibly TRBD1 (6 bases). The ends were cut back, 4 bases at V and 0 bases at J, with 10 bases in the middle. This CDR3 region has 15 residues. The CDR3 DNA reads TGTGCCAGCAGTTCGGGGACAAGTAGCAATCAGCCCCAGCATTTT. Its protein product is CASSSGTSSNQPQHF.

The chain has TRBV10-3 and TRBJ2-7, with 7 nucleotides matching TRBD2. The CDR3 length is 13 residues. CDR1 and CDR2 (germline): ENHRY, SYGVKD. The V gene end was trimmed by 7 bases and the J gene end by 2 bases; junction bases not matched to a gene: 5. CDR3 sequence (DNA): TGTGCCATCACCCGGGAGGCCACCTACGAGCAGTACTTC. This encodes CAITREATYEQYF.

The chain employs TRBV6-2 or TRBV6-3 and TRBJ2-2; D could derive from TRBD1 or TRBD2 (6 bases each). V was trimmed by 9 bases and J by 6 bases, leaving 17 bases between them. Germline V gene data show CDR1 as MNHEY and CDR2 as SVGEGT. The CDR3 length is 14 residues. The CDR3 sequence: CASQVPGEAGELFF. In DNA form, the CDR3 reads TGTGCCAGTCAGGTGCCAGGGGAGGCCGGGGAGCTGTTTTTT.

This clonotype turned up a few times. The chain employs TRBV7-9 and TRBJ1-4; a weak D match, TRBD1 (6 bases). This CDR3 has 16 residues. Trimming cost V 6 bases and J 3 bases, with 17 bases left between them. Germline V gives CDR1 SEHNR, CDR2 FQNEAQ (reference sequence). The CDR3: CASSSTTGMANEKLFF. For the CDR3, the DNA is TGTGCCAGCAGTTCAACTACAGGGATGGCTAATGAAAAACTGTTTTTT.

The chain combines TRBV5-6 with TRBJ2-5; maybe TRBD1 (5 bases). The CDR3 runs to 14 residues. V gave up 6 bases and J gave up 5 bases, with 17 bases separating them. Germline V gene data show CDR1 as SGHDT and CDR2 as YYEEEE. The CDR3 DNA reads TGTGCCAGCATCGACAGTATTCTGGGGGAGACCCAGTACTTC. It yields the protein CASIDSILGETQYF.

The chain combines TRBV5-1 with TRBJ2-1; no definite D call. The CDR3 spans 12 residues. Germline CDR1 reads SGHRS; CDR2 reads YFSETQ. Trimming left V 0 bases short and J 12 bases short, with 10 bases between. The CDR3 coding sequence is TGCGCCAGCAGCTTGGAGGGCCCAAGGCAGTTCTTC. This gives the protein CASSLEGPRQFF. Drawing the rest from reference TRBV5-1 and TRBJ2-1, the complete variable domain is KAGVTQTPRYLIKTRGQQVTLSCSPISGHRSVSWYQQTPGQGLQFLFEYFSETQRNKGNFPGRFSGRQFSNSRSEMNVSTLELGDSALYLCASSLEGPRQFFGPGTRLTVL.

J is TRBJ2-7 and V is TRBV4-1, with D tentatively TRBD1 or TRBD2 (5 bases each). Per the germline V gene, CDR1 is MGHRA and CDR2 is YSYEKL. V dropped 3 bases and J dropped 2 bases, with 14 bases sitting between them. CDR3 length: 15 residues. CDR3 sequence reads: CASSQNRDDPYEQYF. The DNA of the CDR3 is TGCGCCAGCAGCCAGAACCGGGACGACCCCTACGAGCAGTACTTC.

This chain connects TRBV4-2 to TRBJ2-5, with a weak D call TRBD1 (8 bases). V was cut by 0 bases and J by 5 bases, with 22 bases left in between. The CDR3 is made up of 18 amino acids. Germline V gene data show CDR1 as LGHNA and CDR2 as YNFKEQ. The CDR3 sequence: CASSQDPYGQGGGETQYF. DNA for the CDR3: TGTGCCAGCAGCCAAGATCCCTACGGACAGGGAGGGGGGGAGACCCAGTACTTC.

The chain recombines TRBV12-3 or TRBV12-4 with TRBJ2-2; D unresolved. The CDR3 spans 14 residues. Trimming removed 3 bases from V and 7 bases from J, with 12 bases in between. This chain's CDR3 is CASSFTAGGGELFF. CDR3 bases: TGTGCCAGCAGTTTCACGGCCGGCGGCGGGGAGCTGTTTTTT.

This clonotype was seen a few times. The genes are TRBV4-1 and TRBJ2-1; possibly TRBD1 or TRBD2 for D (6 bases each). The CDR3 runs 12 residues. The V end lost 5 bases, the J end lost 7 bases, and 9 bases lay between the germline ends. The germline V gene has CDR1 MGHRA and CDR2 YSYEKL. This CDR3 is CASSEGGNEQFF. DNA for the CDR3: TGCGCCAGCAGCGAAGGGGGGAATGAGCAGTTCTTC.

This clonotype has more than one count but fewer than ten. The V and J genes are TRBV7-9 and TRBJ2-3; D unclear. Trimming cost V 4 bases and J 6 bases, with 20 bases left between them. Germline lookup yields CDR1 SEHNR and CDR2 FQNEAQ (reference sequence). The CDR3 runs to 16 residues. This chain's CDR3 is CASSSSLKTARDTQYF. CDR3 in DNA: TGTGCCAGCAGCTCGTCTCTTAAAACTGCTCGGGATACGCAGTATTTT.

The rearrangement links TRBV15 to TRBJ2-3; possibly TRBD1 for D (6 bases). CDR3 length: 16 amino acids. Trimming removed 0 bases at V and 1 base at J, with 11 bases between. From germline, CDR1 is LNHNV and CDR2 YYDKDF (reference sequence). CDR3 in DNA: TGTGCCACCAGCAGAGATCGCCCAGGGGGCACAGATACGCAGTATTTT. Amino acids: CATSRDRPGGTDTQYF.

V and J are TRBV5-1 and TRBJ2-3; D might be TRBD1 (6 bases). The CDR3 consists of 15 residues. Germline V CDR1 and CDR2: SGHRS, YFSETQ. V dropped 2 bases and J dropped 1 base, with 11 bases sitting between them. This CDR3 reads CASSLETGGTDTQYF. As DNA, the CDR3 is TGCGCCAGCAGCTTAGAGACAGGCGGCACAGATACGCAGTATTTT.

This clonotype was found a few times. The V gene is TRBV7-9, the J gene TRBJ2-3; 8 positions match TRBD1. V lost 10 bases to trimming and J lost 1 base; unmatched junction nucleotides: 16. This CDR3 is built from 17 residues. Per the germline V gene, CDR1 is SEHNR and CDR2 is FQNEAQ (reference sequence). The CDR3 DNA is TGTGCCATCGTCGGGGTGGACAGGGAGCAGGGCACAGATACGCAGTATTTT. Its translation: CAIVGVDREQGTDTQYF.

This clonotype showed up just a few times. J is TRBJ2-7 and V is TRBV19; possible D gene TRBD1, 7 bases. The CDR3 contains 17 residues. The V end lost 0 bases, the J end lost 4 bases, and 19 bases lay between the germline ends. Germline CDR1 reads LNHDA; CDR2 reads SQIVND (reference sequence). This chain's CDR3 is CASSIDHARDSSYEQYF. In DNA, the CDR3 is TGTGCCAGTAGTATAGATCACGCGCGGGACAGCAGTTACGAGCAGTACTTC.

This sequence joins TRBV9 and TRBJ2-1, with 8 positions matching TRBD1. Germline-derived CDR1 and CDR2 are SGDLS and YYNGEE. This CDR3 is built from 18 residues. J was trimmed by 4 bases and V by 0 bases; bases with no gene match: 12. CDR3: CASSVDRWEDRAYNEQFF. CDR3 nucleotide sequence: TGTGCCAGCAGCGTAGATAGGTGGGAGGACAGGGCTTACAATGAGCAGTTCTTC.